This note documents a single T cell receptor (beta chain) sequence. The antigen remains undetermined. This sample was included in a study of cytomegalovirus exposure and HLA in healthy donors. Healthy bone marrow donors made up the donor group. Findings and limits, study-wide: Fewer N-insertions (relative to the approximately 700-donor mean) were reportedly seen in an Asian-associated ancestry cluster in a later analysis. The study put 150 or so TCR beta chains on its list as cytomegalovirus-associated.

In the PCR, 60 Vbeta and 13 Jbeta primers were used. TCRdb keeps only in-frame clones here, not all; method: immunoSEQ multiplex PCR. The profile shows 150,000 to 200,000 clones, around four fifths of them singletons. The germline V and J ends were trimmed by 1 base and 7 bases, with 19 bases remaining between them. The length of the CDR3 is 16 residues. CDR1 and CDR2 (germline): SGHTA, FQGNSA. The sequence was obtained from a female donor in good health and CMV-seronegative. Sequenced: PBMCs. The rearrangement joins TRBV7-2 to TRBJ1-1; no clear D gene. This CDR3 is CASSLDPGFLAGEAFF. The DNA for the CDR3 is TGTGCCAGCAGCTTAGACCCCGGATTCTTAGCTGGTGAAGCTTTCTTT.